The sequence of this TCR beta chain was determined in a study of blood T cells in healthy people across ages. Combining a sample-barcoded 5' primer with a J-beta primer mix, a second PCR ran for roughly 7 to 12 cycles. Using its own MiXCR run on the 5' RACE reads, TCRdb lists one record per CDR3 protein. The table records some 760,000 distinct CDR3 sequences, roughly 25% of them present only once. Looked up from germline, CDR1 is MNHEY and CDR2 is SVGEGT. This CDR3 region has 12 residues. Concerning this clonotype itself: The germline gene is not matched at one end of the junction; a read error may be the cause.

This sample was shared with a second study, whose subject was T cells of mothers and their children.

Sample: blood. The J gene is TRBJ2-3, the V gene TRBV6-2 or TRBV6-3; D remains ambiguous. This sequence was found in a boy between 10 and 17 years old in good health. In nucleotides, the CDR3 is TGTGCCAGCAGGGAACCTCAAGATACACAGTATTTT. Residues: CASREPQDTQYF.